This T cell receptor beta chain was captured by sequencing in a study of OX40 agonist ivuxolimab in advanced cancers. V lost 2 bases to trimming and J lost 2 bases; unmatched junction nucleotides: 7. The CDR3 contains 16 residues. CDR1 is SGHNT and CDR2 is YYREEE in the germline V gene (reference sequence). Sequenced by immunoSEQ multiplex PCR; TCRdb stores in-frame clones only, minus some. The table has more than 85,000 clones, less than 95% seen once; the top ten hold around 1.5%. This clone was counted once. The TCR sequence derives from an adult with an advanced solid tumor such as melanoma, head and neck, liver or kidney cancer. The gene calls are TRBV5-4 and TRBJ2-5; 9 positions agree with TRBD1. The specimen comprised CD4+ or CD8+ T cells sorted from blood, sampled in a trial of the OX40 agonist ivuxolimab. CDR3 nucleotides: TGTGCCAGCAGCTTAGGACAGGGGAGAGGGCAAGAGACCCAGTACTTC. Protein: CASSLGQGRGQETQYF.